These 9 T cell receptor beta chains came from one sample sequenced in a study of T cells expressing NK-cell markers. TCRdb reprocessed the 5' RACE reads, keeping one entry per CDR3 protein, no DNA. With 500,000 or so distinct CDR3 sequences in the sample, the ten largest clones hold around 3.3%. Sequencing was performed on blood T cells: a sorted CD56 or NKG2C T cell subset, CD4+ or CD8+ T cells, or bulk PBMC T cells (not recorded which). The receptor source for this set is a man younger than 30 in good health.

The chain combines TRBV20-1 with TRBJ2-1; checking the TCRdb D call of TRBD2 is not possible without DNA. This CDR3 region has 15 residues. Looked up from germline, CDR1 is DFQATT and CDR2 is SNEGSKA (reference sequence). CDR3 sequence: CSAFSGRAGSNEQFF.

V usage is TRBV15 and J usage is TRBJ2-2. CDR1 and CDR2 (germline): LNHNV, YYDKDF (reference sequence). This CDR3 spans 11 amino acids. CDR3 amino acids: CATGLPGELFF.

The chain carries TRBV7-2 and TRBJ1-2; TCRdb outputs TRBD1, but without DNA this stays unchecked. Germline assignment: CDR1 SGHTA and CDR2 FQGNSA. This CDR3 contains 15 residues. CDR3 loop: CASSLRQATNYGYTF.

The genes are TRBV21-1 and TRBJ2-3; without DNA, the TCRdb call of TRBD1 cannot be checked. TRBV21-1 is a pseudogene locus. The CDR3 spans 12 residues. The CDR3 spells CASRIQGGTQYF.

The chain links TRBV12-3 or TRBV12-4 to TRBJ2-1; as DNA is missing, the TRBD1 call by TCRdb cannot be tested. The CDR3 spans 13 residues. CDR3 loop: CASSSLGQGGQFF.

This rearrangement joins TRBV20-1 to TRBJ2-4; without DNA, the TCRdb call of TRBD2 cannot be checked. This CDR3 has 14 residues. Germline CDR1 is DFQATT and CDR2 is SNEGSKA (reference sequence). CDR3 sequence: CSARDSRGGNIQYF.

V is TRBV20-1 and J is TRBJ2-2; TCRdb calls TRBD2, which cannot be checked without DNA. Germline CDR1 is DFQATT and CDR2 is SNEGSKA (reference sequence). The CDR3 is 18 residues long. The CDR3 is CSARYELAGGPNTGELFF.

V and J are TRBV20-1 and TRBJ2-4; the TRBD1 assignment by TCRdb is unverifiable without DNA. CDR3 size: 15 residues. The germline V gene has CDR1 DFQATT and CDR2 SNEGSKA (reference sequence). CDR3 in amino acids: CSAHRAKSGGNIQYF.

V and J are TRBV12-3 or TRBV12-4 and TRBJ2-5; TCRdb gives TRBD1 as the D gene, but with no DNA this cannot be confirmed. The CDR3 has 17 residues. CDR3 region: CASSLGIGQAVQETQYF.